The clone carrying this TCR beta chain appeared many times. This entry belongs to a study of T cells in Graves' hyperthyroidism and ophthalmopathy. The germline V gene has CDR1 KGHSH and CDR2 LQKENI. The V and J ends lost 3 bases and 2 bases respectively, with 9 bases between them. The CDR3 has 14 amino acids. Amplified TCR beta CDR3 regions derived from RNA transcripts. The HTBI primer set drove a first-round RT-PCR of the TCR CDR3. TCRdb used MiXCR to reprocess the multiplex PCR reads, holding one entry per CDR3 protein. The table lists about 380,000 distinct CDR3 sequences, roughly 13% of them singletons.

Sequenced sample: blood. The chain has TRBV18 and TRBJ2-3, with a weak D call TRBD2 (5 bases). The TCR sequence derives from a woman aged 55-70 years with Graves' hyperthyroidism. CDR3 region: CASSPRVITDTQYF. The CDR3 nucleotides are TGTGCCAGCTCACCGAGGGTGATCACAGATACGCAGTATTTT.